Reported below is one T cell receptor beta chain. Its antigen is not known. Germline CDR1 and CDR2: GTSNPN and SVGIG (reference sequence). The V and J ends lost 0 bases and 2 bases respectively, with 13 bases between them. The length of the CDR3 is 15 residues. Separate cDNA molecules each had unique molecular identifiers attached to them. One entry per CDR3 protein results from TCRdb running MiXCR on the 5' RACE reads. Seen here are around 99,000 distinct CDR3 sequences, around 17% observed once, and the top ten hold 5% to 5.5%. The data derive from a study of early T cells in non-severe SARS-CoV-2 infection. Study-level background: Sequencing was performed on bulk RNA from unsorted whole blood, leaving chains unpaired.

General observations from the study: The study's VDJdb matching favored anti-spike CD8 responses and missed private and CD4 specificities.

The chain is built from TRBV30 and TRBJ1-1; possible D gene TRBD1, 5 bases. This clonotype was obtained from an adult who was a healthcare worker with PCR-confirmed SARS-CoV-2 infection or an uninfected control (not recorded which). This sample comprised whole blood, obtained at baseline. The CDR3 DNA sequence: TGTGCCTGGAGTGTACTGACAGCTTATAACACTGAAGCTTTCTTT. Translated: CAWSVLTAYNTEAFF.